The rows below give T cell receptor beta chains drawn from one sample of a study of OX40 agonist ivuxolimab in advanced cancers. TCRdb's copy holds only in-frame clones and misses some; the assay was immunoSEQ multiplex PCR. The sample holds approximately 70,000 clones; 82% are singletons and the top ten take about 0.41%. The sample consisted of CD4+ or CD8+ T cells sorted from blood, taken in a trial of the OX40 agonist ivuxolimab. These receptors originate from an adult with an advanced solid tumor such as melanoma, head and neck, liver or kidney cancer. Each CDR3 is given with its conserved first and last residue. The order of the fields is CDR3 length, D gene, V gene, clone size, J gene, CDR3 protein, CDR3 DNA. D genes are given only for firm matches. The listing skips clone size in some rows; elsewhere it reads once, few, many or a size class.

15	-	TRBV21-1	-	TRBJ2-2	CASSKAVGEAGELFF	TGTGCCAGCAGCAAAGCAGTGGGGGAAGCCGGGGAGCTGTTTTTT
13	-	TRBV6-5	-	TRBJ2-4	CASSYRRELFQYF	TGTGCCAGCAGTTACCGCCGGGAGCTCTTTCAGTACTTC
16	TRBD2	TRBV7-9	-	TRBJ2-1	CASSLGSSGGVNEQFF	TGTGCCAGCAGCTTAGGATCTAGCGGGGGGGTAAATGAGCAGTTCTTC
16	-	TRBV23-1	-	TRBJ2-2	CASSPSRQVSTGELFF	TGCGCCAGCAGTCCAAGCCGACAGGTTAGCACCGGGGAGCTGTTTTTT
14	TRBD1	TRBV6-6	few	TRBJ2-7	CASSSRGRPGEQYF	TGTGCCAGCAGTTCCAGGGGGCGCCCCGGGGAGCAGTACTTC
14	-	TRBV15	-	TRBJ2-2	CATSRVGNTGELFF	TGTGCCACCAGCAGAGTGGGGAACACCGGGGAGCTGTTTTTT
18	TRBD1	TRBV5-5	-	TRBJ1-3	CASSAQGGDRITGNTIYF	TGTGCCAGCAGCGCACAGGGGGGCGACCGTATTACTGGAAACACCATATATTTT
13	TRBD1	TRBV11-2	few	TRBJ1-1	CASSRDRDTEAFF	TGTGCCAGCAGCCGTGACAGGGACACTGAAGCTTTCTTT
16	-	TRBV7-3	-	TRBJ2-3	CASSLRGGFSTDTQYF	TGTGCCAGCAGCTTAAGGGGCGGTTTTAGCACAGATACGCAGTATTTT
14	-	TRBV28	-	TRBJ2-5	CASIGAKYQETQYF	TGTGCCAGCATAGGGGCGAAGTACCAAGAGACCCAGTACTTC
15	-	TRBV11-2	-	TRBJ1-1	CASSLVLTSNTEAFF	TGTGCCAGCAGCTTAGTTCTGACTTCCAACACTGAAGCTTTCTTT
13	-	TRBV10-2	few	TRBJ1-2	CAISLGVGYGYTF	TGCGCCATCTCATTAGGAGTTGGATATGGCTACACCTTC
15	-	TRBV18	-	TRBJ2-6	CASSPGQAGANVLTF	TGTGCCAGCTCACCGGGACAAGCTGGGGCCAACGTCCTGACTTTC
14	-	TRBV5-5	-	TRBJ1-2	CASSLGQWNYGYTF	TGTGCCAGCAGCCTCGGACAGTGGAACTATGGCTACACCTTC
14	-	TRBV10-3	-	TRBJ2-1	CAIKYEVGVNEQFF	TGTGCCATCAAGTACGAAGTGGGAGTGAATGAGCAGTTCTTC
14	TRBD1	TRBV2	-	TRBJ1-1	CASTLDRALAEAFF	TGTGCCAGCACCTTGGACAGGGCACTTGCTGAAGCTTTCTTT
13	TRBD1	TRBV2	-	TRBJ2-7	CATTRDRGVEQYF	TGTGCCACGACCCGGGACAGGGGTGTCGAGCAGTACTTC
13	-	TRBV30	-	TRBJ2-1	CARGGGSYNEQFF	TGTGCCCGGGGAGGGGGCTCCTACAATGAGCAGTTCTTC
12	-	TRBV30	-	TRBJ1-1	CACWDAETEAFF	TGTGCCTGCTGGGACGCGGAGACTGAAGCTTTCTTT
15	-	TRBV7-2	-	TRBJ2-2	CASSLEGGLAGELFF	TGTGCCAGCAGCTTAGAAGGAGGGTTGGCCGGGGAGCTGTTTTTT
16	TRBD1	TRBV7-6	-	TRBJ1-6	CASSPRGTGLNSPLHF	TGTGCCAGCAGCCCGCGAGGGACAGGACTAAATTCACCCCTCCACTTT
17	-	TRBV5-1	-	TRBJ1-4	CASSLAEGRVANEKLFF	TGCGCCAGCAGCTTGGCGGAGGGGAGAGTGGCTAATGAAAAACTGTTTTTT
13	-	TRBV6-6	-	TRBJ1-2	CASSQRTDSGYTF	TGTGCCAGCAGTCAGCGGACGGACTCTGGCTACACCTTC
14	TRBD2	TRBV5-1	-	TRBJ2-5	CASSRRLASETQYF	TGCGCCAGCAGCCGCAGACTAGCATCAGAGACCCAGTACTTC
15	TRBD1	TRBV7-9	once	TRBJ2-2	CASSVGQGGTGELFF	TGTGCCAGCAGCGTAGGACAGGGGGGTACCGGGGAGCTGTTTTTT
18	-	TRBV4-1	-	TRBJ2-3	CASSQVLQRNNPLDTQYF	TGCGCCAGCAGCCAAGTTTTACAGCGGAACAATCCCTTAGATACGCAGTATTTT
14	-	TRBV27	-	TRBJ2-7	CASSRAGGVGEQYF	TGTGCCAGCAGTCGGGCAGGGGGGGTTGGCGAGCAGTACTTC
14	TRBD1	TRBV5-5	-	TRBJ1-3	CASSRGQVGNTIYF	TGTGCCAGCAGCCGAGGACAGGTTGGAAACACCATATATTTT
15	-	TRBV5-1	few	TRBJ1-4	CASSRGTTTNEKLFF	TGCGCCAGCAGCCGAGGAACAACAACTAATGAAAAACTGTTTTTT
14	-	TRBV11-3	-	TRBJ2-5	CASSKGRDLETQYF	TGTGCCAGCAGCAAGGGAAGGGACCTAGAGACCCAGTACTTC
17	TRBD1	TRBV5-5	few	TRBJ1-5	CASSLTGVVGNNQPQHF	TGTGCCAGCAGCTTGACAGGGGTGGTAGGAAACAATCAGCCCCAGCATTTT
13	-	TRBV6-1	-	TRBJ1-5	CAGAQVINQPQHF	TGTGCAGGGGCACAGGTGATCAATCAGCCCCAGCATTTT
14	-	TRBV28	-	TRBJ2-2	CASGASGDTGELFF	TGTGCCAGCGGGGCCTCGGGAGACACCGGGGAGCTGTTTTTT
15	-	TRBV2	-	TRBJ2-1	CASSVEPSPYNEQFF	TGTGCCAGCAGTGTCGAGCCTAGCCCCTACAATGAGCAGTTCTTC
13	-	TRBV6-6	few	TRBJ2-5	CASSNRVGETQYF	TGTGCCAGCAGTAACAGGGTTGGGGAGACCCAGTACTTC
14	TRBD2	TRBV19	-	TRBJ2-3	CASRGLGGTDTQYF	TGTGCCAGTAGGGGACTAGGCGGCACAGATACGCAGTATTTT